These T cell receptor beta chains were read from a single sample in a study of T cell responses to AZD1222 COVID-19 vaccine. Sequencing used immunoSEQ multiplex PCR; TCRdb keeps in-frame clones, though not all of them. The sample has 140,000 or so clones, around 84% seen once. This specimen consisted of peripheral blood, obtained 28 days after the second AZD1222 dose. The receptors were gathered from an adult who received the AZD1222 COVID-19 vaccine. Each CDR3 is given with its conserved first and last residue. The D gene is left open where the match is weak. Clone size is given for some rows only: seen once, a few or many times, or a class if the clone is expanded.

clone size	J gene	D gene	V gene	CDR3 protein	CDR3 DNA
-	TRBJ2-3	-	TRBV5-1	CASSSGGAVDTQYF	TGCGCCAGCAGCTCGGGCGGGGCGGTAGATACGCAGTATTTT
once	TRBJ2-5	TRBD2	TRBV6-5	CASSYPERGGETQYF	TGTGCCAGCAGTTACCCTGAGCGGGGGGGAGAGACCCAGTACTTC
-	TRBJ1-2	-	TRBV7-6	CASSLGGAVYGYTF	TGTGCCAGCAGCTTAGGTGGGGCAGTCTATGGCTACACCTTC
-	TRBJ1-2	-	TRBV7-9	CASRTGTNYGYTF	TGTGCCAGCAGAACAGGGACTAACTATGGCTACACCTTC
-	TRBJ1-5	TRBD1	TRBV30	CAWNRGHNQPQHF	TGTGCCTGGAACAGGGGGCACAATCAGCCCCAGCATTTT
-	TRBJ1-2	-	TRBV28	CASRSLEGYTF	TGTGCCAGCAGGTCCCTCGAGGGCTACACCTTC
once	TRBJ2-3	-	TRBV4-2	CASNQGPDTQYF	TGTGCCAGCAACCAAGGGCCAGATACGCAGTATTTT
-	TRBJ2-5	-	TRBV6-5	CASSYNRWYQETQYF	TGTGCCAGCAGTTACAACAGATGGTACCAAGAGACCCAGTACTTC
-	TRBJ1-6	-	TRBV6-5	CASSYADSPLHF	TGTGCCAGCAGTTACGCAGATTCACCCCTCCACTTT
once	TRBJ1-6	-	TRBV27	CASSLTGASPLHF	TGTGCCAGCAGTTTGACAGGCGCTTCACCCCTCCACTTT
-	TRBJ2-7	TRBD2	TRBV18	CASSLHLAGGSPYEQYF	TGTGCCAGCTCACTCCACCTAGCGGGAGGGTCTCCCTACGAGCAGTACTTC
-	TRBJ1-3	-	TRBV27	CASSIMLGNTIYF	TGTGCCAGCAGTATTATGTTGGGAAACACCATATATTTT
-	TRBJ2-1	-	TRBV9	CASSVLLGVGNEQFF	TGTGCCAGCAGCGTACTTTTGGGTGTGGGCAATGAGCAGTTCTTC
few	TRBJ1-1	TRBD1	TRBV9	CASSGDRVDTEAFF	TGTGCCAGCAGTGGTGACAGGGTCGACACTGAAGCTTTCTTT
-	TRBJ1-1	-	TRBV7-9	CASRGRSEAFF	TGTGCCAGCCGGGGGAGGTCGGAAGCTTTCTTT
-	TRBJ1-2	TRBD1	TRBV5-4	CASRRDSNYGYTF	TGTGCCAGCAGACGGGACAGTAACTATGGCTACACCTTC
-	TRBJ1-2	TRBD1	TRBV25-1	CASSDPPGGGYTF	TGTGCCAGCAGTGACCCTCCAGGGGGGGGCTACACCTTC
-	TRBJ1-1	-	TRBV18	CASSPGTELNTEAFF	TGTGCCAGCTCACCCGGGACCGAGCTGAACACTGAAGCTTTCTTT
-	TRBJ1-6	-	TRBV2	CASSEGGGWRSPLHF	TGTGCCAGCAGTGAGGGCGGGGGCTGGAGATCACCCCTCCACTTT
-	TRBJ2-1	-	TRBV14	CASSEANRVQFF	TGTGCCAGCAGCGAAGCCAACAGGGTTCAGTTCTTC
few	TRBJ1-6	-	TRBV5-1	CASSLGTEYSPLHF	TGCGCCAGCAGCTTGGGGACAGAGTATTCACCCCTCCACTTT
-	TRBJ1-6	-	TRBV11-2	CASSLGGVTNSPLHF	TGTGCCAGCAGCTTAGGGGGGGTTACTAATTCACCCCTCCACTTT
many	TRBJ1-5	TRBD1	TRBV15	CATSGVGQGARQPQHF	TGTGCCACCAGCGGGGTGGGACAGGGGGCTAGGCAGCCCCAGCATTTT
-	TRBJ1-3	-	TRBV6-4	CASSDSGGNTIYF	TGTGCCAGCAGTGACTCGGGCGGAAACACCATATATTTT
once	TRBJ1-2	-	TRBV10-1	CASSETPRVPANYGYTF	TGCGCCAGCAGTGAGACACCCCGGGTGCCAGCTAACTATGGCTACACCTTC
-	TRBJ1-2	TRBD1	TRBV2	CASSKEGTANYGYTF	TGTGCCAGCAGTAAAGAAGGGACAGCAAACTATGGCTACACCTTC
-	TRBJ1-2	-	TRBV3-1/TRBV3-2	CASSQVGGDYGYTF	TGTGCCAGCAGCCAAGTTGGCGGTGACTATGGCTACACCTTC
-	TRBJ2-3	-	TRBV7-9	CASSPPGVSTDTQYF	TGTGCCAGCAGCCCCCCCGGGGTGAGCACAGATACGCAGTATTTT
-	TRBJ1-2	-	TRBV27	CASSFYYGYTF	TGTGCCAGCAGTTTTTACTATGGCTACACCTTC
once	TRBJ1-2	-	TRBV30	CAWRQAGVGYGYTF	TGTGCCTGGAGACAAGCCGGAGTGGGCTATGGCTACACCTTC
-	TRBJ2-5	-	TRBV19	CATGQGGVGETQYF	TGTGCCACCGGACAGGGAGGGGTTGGGGAGACCCAGTACTTC
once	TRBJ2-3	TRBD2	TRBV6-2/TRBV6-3	CASSPGLAVTDTQYF	TGTGCCAGCAGCCCGGGACTAGCGGTCACAGATACGCAGTATTTT
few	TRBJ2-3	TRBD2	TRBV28	CASSSPYSLAGDTDTQYF	TGTGCCAGCAGTTCCCCCTATTCGCTAGCGGGGGACACAGATACGCAGTATTTT
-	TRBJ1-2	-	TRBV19	CASTSGRSLNYGYTF	TGTGCCAGTACCTCCGGGCGTTCCCTTAACTATGGCTACACCTTC
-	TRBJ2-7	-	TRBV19	CASSAGGAYEQYF	TGTGCCAGTAGCGCCGGGGGAGCCTACGAGCAGTACTTC
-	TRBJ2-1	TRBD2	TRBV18	CASSPASGSNEQFF	TGTGCCAGCTCACCGGCTAGCGGGAGTAATGAGCAGTTCTTC
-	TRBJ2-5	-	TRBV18	CASSPPEWTQYF	TGTGCCAGCTCACCACCGGAATGGACCCAGTACTTC
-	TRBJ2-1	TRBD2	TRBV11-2	CASSRGTSGIYNEQFF	TGTGCCAGCAGCCGTGGGACTAGCGGGATTTACAATGAGCAGTTCTTC
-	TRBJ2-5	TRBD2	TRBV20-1	CSARGDMTQYF	TGCAGTGCCCGGGGGGATATGACCCAGTACTTC
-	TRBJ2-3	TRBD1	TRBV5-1	CASSLGRQGGLSTDTQYF	TGCGCCAGCAGCTTGGGGCGACAGGGGGGACTAAGCACAGATACGCAGTATTTT
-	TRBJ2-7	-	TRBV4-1	CASSREGYEQYF	TGCGCCAGCAGCCGCGAGGGCTACGAGCAGTACTTC
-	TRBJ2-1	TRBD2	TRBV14	CASSQAGGPLGQFF	TGTGCCAGCAGCCAGGCGGGAGGGCCTTTGGGGCAGTTCTTC
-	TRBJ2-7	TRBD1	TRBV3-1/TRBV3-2	CASSQGTGPYEQYF	TGTGCCAGCAGTCAGGGGACAGGGCCCTACGAGCAGTACTTC
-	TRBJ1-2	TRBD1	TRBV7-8	CASSLVGTGGYGYTF	TGTGCCAGCAGCTTAGTGGGGACAGGGGGCTATGGCTACACCTTC
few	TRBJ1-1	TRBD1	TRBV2	CASRGGTVEAFF	TGTGCCAGCAGGGGGGGGACAGTTGAAGCTTTCTTT
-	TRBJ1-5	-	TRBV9	CASSALSNSNQPQHF	TGTGCCAGCAGCGCCCTCAGCAACAGCAATCAGCCCCAGCATTTT
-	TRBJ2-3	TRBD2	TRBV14	CASSPSLAGALDTQYF	TGTGCCAGCAGCCCTTCACTAGCGGGAGCGTTGGATACGCAGTATTTT
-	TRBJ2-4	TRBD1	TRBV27	CASSLGTVRNIQYF	TGTGCCAGCAGTCTCGGGACAGTTAGGAACATTCAGTACTTC